Following are 24 T cell receptor beta chains from one sample sequenced in a study of T cell responses to AZD1222 COVID-19 vaccine. Some clones are missing from TCRdb's copy, which holds only in-frame ones; the method was immunoSEQ multiplex PCR. This table has some 150,000 clones, roughly nine tenths appearing once. Sequenced here: peripheral blood, sampled on day 0 of MenACWY control vaccination. The receptors were gathered from an adult in good health.

Concerning this clone itself: The sample carries other DNA sequences with the same CDR3. V is TRBV9 and J is TRBJ1-1; a weak D match, TRBD1 (6 bases). Germline V gene data show CDR1 as SGDLS and CDR2 as YYNGEE. CDR3 length equals 13 residues. V was clipped by 2 bases and J by 6 bases, with 11 bases between them. The CDR3 DNA reads as TGTGCCAGCAGCGTGCTACAGGGCTCTGAAGCTTTCTTT. Amino acids: CASSVLQGSEAFF.

This clone was observed a single time. The chain uses TRBV9 and TRBJ2-7, with TRBD2 matching 10 bases. CDR3 length: 15 residues. Trimming at V came to 0 bases and at J to 3 bases, leaving 3 bases not matched to a gene. Looked up from germline, CDR1 is SGDLS and CDR2 is YYNGEE. This CDR3 reads CASSVGLAGVYEQYF. The CDR3 DNA is TGTGCCAGCAGCGTAGGGCTAGCGGGAGTCTACGAGCAGTACTTC. Variable domain in full (rest from reference TRBV9 and TRBJ2-7): DSGVTQTPKHLITATGQRVTLRCSPRSGDLSVYWYQQSLDQGLQFLIQYYNGEERAKGNILERFSAQQFPDLHSELNLSSLELGDSALYFCASSVGLAGVYEQYFGPGTRLTVT.

This chain links TRBV7-2 with TRBJ1-1, with D hard to call. The CDR3 length is 12 residues. Germline assignment: CDR1 SGHTA and CDR2 FQGNSA. V was clipped by 3 bases and J by 5 bases, with 7 bases between them. DNA of the CDR3: TGTGCCAGCAGCTTTATTCATACTGAAGCTTTCTTT. Translating gives CASSFIHTEAFF.

The rearrangement joins TRBV25-1 to TRBJ1-1; 9 bases line up with TRBD1. CDR1 MGHDK and CDR2 SYGVNS come from the germline V gene. This CDR3 is 17 amino acids long. V was pared by 6 bases and J by 5 bases, with 16 bases of the junction left unmatched. The chain's CDR3 is CASRGSTGGGGRTEAFF. The CDR3 nucleotides read TGTGCCAGCAGGGGCTCCACAGGGGGCGGAGGGAGGACTGAAGCTTTCTTT. The full variable domain, rest sourced from reference TRBV25-1 and TRBJ1-1, is EADIYQTPRYLVIGTGKKITLECSQTMGHDKMYWYQQDPGMELHLIHYSYGVNSTEKGDLSSESTVSRIRTEHFPLTLESARPSHTSQYLCASRGSTGGGGRTEAFFGQGTRLTVV.

The rearrangement links TRBV2 to TRBJ2-1; D may be TRBD1 or TRBD2 (5 bases each). The length of the CDR3 is 17 residues. From germline, CDR1 is SNHLY and CDR2 FYNNEI. V lost 6 bases, J lost 2 bases, and 20 bases lay in between. The CDR3 protein is CASRKAGTPTTYNEQFF. As DNA, the CDR3 is TGTGCCAGCAGGAAAGCCGGGACCCCGACGACCTACAATGAGCAGTTCTTC. The complete variable domain, with remaining parts taken from reference TRBV2 and TRBJ2-1, reads EPEVTQTPSHQVTQMGQEVILRCVPISNHLYFYWYRQILGQKVEFLVSFYNNEISEKSEIFDDQFSVERPDGSNFTLKIRSTKLEDSAMYFCASRKAGTPTTYNEQFFGPGTRLTVL.

The CDR3 bases are TGTGCCAGCACTTTCCCGGACAGTGTGGGAATGTTCAAGGGGGCTTTCTTT. Its protein is CASTFPDSVGMFKGAFF. The chain links TRBV2 to TRBJ1-1; tentatively, D is TRBD1 (6 bases). With 7 bases removed from V and 11 bases from J, the gap between germline ends came to 32 bases. Per the germline V gene, CDR1 is SNHLY and CDR2 is FYNNEI. This CDR3 contains 17 residues.

The chain recombines TRBV14 with TRBJ1-3; D gene ambiguous. Trimming pared 4 bases from V and 4 bases from J, leaving 8 bases between. Germline lookup yields CDR1 SGHDN and CDR2 FVKESK. The CDR3 loop spans 13 amino acids. CDR3 sequence reads: CASSPAGGNTIYF. The CDR3 coding sequence is TGTGCCAGCAGCCCCGCGGGAGGAAACACCATATATTTT.

The rearrangement uses TRBV28 and TRBJ1-1; D unresolved. This CDR3 contains 16 residues. V gave up 5 bases and J gave up 3 bases, with 19 bases separating them. The germline CDR1 and CDR2 sequences are MDHEN and SYDVKM. The CDR3 spells CASSGVMDHGDTEAFF. The CDR3 region has the DNA TGTGCCAGCAGTGGCGTGATGGACCACGGGGACACTGAAGCTTTCTTT.

V usage is TRBV5-1 and J usage is TRBJ2-7; TRBD1 aligns across 7 bases. Trimming removed 5 bases from V and 2 bases from J; junction bases left unmatched: 7. CDR1 SGHRS and CDR2 YFSETQ come from the germline V gene. This CDR3 is 14 amino acids long. The CDR3 nucleotides read TGCGCCAGCAGTTTCGCCGGGACAGCCTACGAGCAGTACTTC. This codes for CASSFAGTAYEQYF.

The V call is TRBV19, the J call TRBJ1-6; 7 bases align to TRBD1. V dropped 7 bases and J dropped 7; count of bases not matched to a gene: 10. The CDR3 is 15 amino acids. Germline assignment: CDR1 LNHDA and CDR2 SQIVND (reference sequence). CDR3 sequence reads: CASTLTGTVNSPLHF. The DNA for the CDR3 is TGTGCCAGTACCCTGACCGGGACAGTCAATTCACCCCTCCACTTT.

The chain carries TRBV6-2 or TRBV6-3 and TRBJ2-5; D is perhaps TRBD2 (7 bases). Germline CDR1 reads MNHEY; CDR2 reads SVGEGT. Trimming took 6 bases from V and 2 from J, leaving 28 bases between them. The CDR3 runs to 19 residues. The CDR3 nucleotides are TGTGCCAGCAGCCCTTTCGGGGGGCTAGCGGAGGCCGGACAAGAGACCCAGTACTTC. Translation: CASSPFGGLAEAGQETQYF.

The chain carries TRBV28 and TRBJ2-1; D is unclear. Per germline, CDR1 MDHEN and CDR2 SYDVKM. V lost 2 bases and J lost 6, with 8 bases in between. The CDR3 runs 13 residues. The DNA of the CDR3 is TGTGCCAGCAGTTTAGAACAGATCAATGAGCAGTTCTTC. This codes for CASSLEQINEQFF.

The DNA for the CDR3 is TGTGCCAGCAGTTCGGCCGGTAGCGGGAGTTACATTCAGTACTTC. This encodes CASSSAGSGSYIQYF. The gene calls are TRBV7-8 and TRBJ2-4; 9 bases align to TRBD2. The CDR3 runs 15 residues. V trimming: 6 bases; J trimming: 8 bases; junction bases outside the gene matches: 11. In germline, CDR1 is SGHVS, CDR2 FQNEAQ.

The V and J genes are TRBV19 and TRBJ1-1; the D gene is possibly TRBD1 (6 bases). Trimming shortened V by 8 bases and J by 2 bases, and 12 bases separated the two germline ends. Looked up from germline, CDR1 is LNHDA and CDR2 is SQIVND (reference sequence). There are 13 residues in the CDR3. The CDR3 DNA reads as TGTGCCAGTTCGCAGGGGACTAACACTGAAGCTTTCTTT. Residues: CASSQGTNTEAFF.

The chain combines TRBV11-3 with TRBJ2-3; TRBD2 agrees at 7 bases. This CDR3 is built from 16 residues. The J segment lost 1 base and the V segment lost 4 bases, leaving 8 bases of the junction unmatched. Germline assignment: CDR1 SGHNT and CDR2 YENEEA. The CDR3 sequence: CASSSRAGAGTDTQYF. CDR3 nucleotide sequence: TGTGCCAGCAGCTCGAGGGCGGGAGCCGGCACAGATACGCAGTATTTT. Full variable domain (missing parts from reference TRBV11-3 and TRBJ2-3): EAGVVQSPRYKIIEKKQPVAFWCNPISGHNTLYWYLQNLGQGPELLIRYENEEAVDDSQLPKDRFSAERLKGVDSTLKIQPAELGDSAVYLCASSSRAGAGTDTQYFGPGTRLTVL.

The chain is built from TRBV18 and TRBJ1-5, with TRBD1 identical over 8 bases. This CDR3 region has 15 residues. CDR1 and CDR2 from the germline V gene are KGHSH and LQKENI. J gave up 4 bases and V 3 bases, and 5 bases lay outside the gene matches. CDR3 nucleotide sequence: TGTGCCAGCTCACCCACTCAGGGGGCGAATCAGCCCCAGCATTTT. This encodes CASSPTQGANQPQHF.

The genes are TRBV7-2 and TRBJ1-1, with D unresolved. CDR3 size: 11 residues. The germline V gene encodes CDR1 SGHTA and CDR2 FQGNSA. V was trimmed by 0 bases and J by 11 bases, leaving 7 bases between them. The CDR3 DNA reads as TGTGCCAGCAGCTTAGCGGCCCGTGCTTTCTTT. It specifies CASSLAARAFF.

This clone showed up just once. The chain combines TRBV7-6 with TRBJ1-2; 7 bases agree with TRBD1. The V segment lost 0 bases and the J segment 4 bases; nucleotides outside the gene matches: 2. Germline CDR1 is SGHVS and CDR2 is FNYEAQ. CDR3 length: 14 residues. As DNA, the CDR3 is TGTGCCAGCAGCTTAGCTGCAGGGGGCTATGGCTACACCTTC. Translating it yields CASSLAAGGYGYTF.

V usage is TRBV9 and J usage is TRBJ2-4, with a tentative D call TRBD2 (6 bases). The CDR3 covers 15 residues. CDR1 is SGDLS, CDR2 YYNGEE, per germline. The V end lost 6 bases, the J end lost 6 bases, and 19 bases lay between the germline ends. This CDR3 reads CASTKAEGAGNIQYF. The CDR3 region has the DNA TGTGCCAGCACGAAAGCGGAGGGCGCGGGAAACATTCAGTACTTC.

The chain is built from TRBV4-1 and TRBJ2-1; D is undetermined. Trimming pared 0 bases from V and 7 bases from J, leaving 13 bases between. Germline lookup yields CDR1 MGHRA and CDR2 YSYEKL. The CDR3 loop spans 15 amino acids. CDR3 coding DNA: TGCGCCAGCAGCCAAGATCGAGGCCTGGGGAATGAGCAGTTCTTC. This translates into CASSQDRGLGNEQFF.

The V and J genes are TRBV5-4 and TRBJ1-4, with D possibly matching TRBD1 (6 bases). The CDR3 loop spans 14 amino acids. V was cut by 5 bases and J by 8 bases, with 16 bases left in between. The germline V gene has CDR1 SGHNT and CDR2 YYREEE (reference sequence). CDR3 DNA: TGTGCCAGCAGAAGGATGGGGGCGGGGGAAAAACTGTTTTTT. It codes for CASRRMGAGEKLFF.

In this sample, this clone turned up once. The chain combines TRBV6-2 or TRBV6-3 with TRBJ1-1; D is unclear. The germline V gene encodes CDR1 MNHEY and CDR2 SVGEGT. The CDR3 sequence is 13 residues long. The V end was cut by 3 bases, the J end by 1 base, with 6 bases between. Here the CDR3 reads CASSYHRNTEAFF. The CDR3 DNA reads TGTGCCAGCAGTTATCACAGGAACACTGAAGCTTTCTTT.

The sample holds one count of this clone. This chain connects TRBV19 to TRBJ2-7; the D gene could be TRBD1 or TRBD2 (5 bases each). With 8 bases removed from V and 6 bases from J, the gap between germline ends came to 26 bases. CDR3 length: 16 amino acids. Germline V gene lookup returns CDR1 LNHDA and CDR2 SQIVND (reference sequence). The CDR3 DNA follows: TGTGCCAGTTCCGTCGGGACCTATACTCCCCGCGCCGAGCAGTACTTC. It encodes CASSVGTYTPRAEQYF. Variable domain in full (rest from reference TRBV19 and TRBJ2-7): DGGITQSPKYLFRKEGQNVTLSCEQNLNHDAMYWYRQDPGQGLRLIYYSQIVNDFQKGDIAEGYSVSREKKESFPLTVTSAQKNPTAFYLCASSVGTYTPRAEQYFGPGTRLTVT.

The chain recombines TRBV29-1 with TRBJ2-7, with 9 bases fitting TRBD2. J was trimmed by 12 bases and V by 7 bases; bases with no gene match: 19. Germline V gives CDR1 SQVTM, CDR2 ANQGSEA. There are 14 residues in the CDR3. The CDR3 bases are TGCAGCGCCACCGGGACAACCACAGCGGGAGGCGTGTACTTC. This codes for CSATGTTTAGGVYF.